This T cell receptor beta chain originates from a study of blood T cells in healthy people across ages. Study-wide results and caveats: Older age coincided with a roughly linear decline in TCR beta diversity per million T cells. Both naive CD4+ cell counts and diversity were greater in long-lived donors than in aged donors.

With regard to this clonotype: Its cognate antigen is unknown.

Then a second PCR, running about 6 to 12 cycles, was carried out with a sample-barcoded 5' primer and a J-beta primer mix. Per sample, CDR3-containing paired-end reads numbered at least 2.5 million. TCRdb redid the calling of the 5' RACE reads with MiXCR, one entry per CDR3 protein. The table records over 1,500,000 distinct CDR3 sequences, about 39% of them present only once. This CDR3 has 14 amino acids. Germline V gene lookup returns CDR1 LNHNV and CDR2 YYDKDF (reference sequence). V dropped 0 bases and J dropped 4 bases, with 8 bases sitting between them. The material sequenced was blood. V is TRBV15 and J is TRBJ2-3; D is ambiguous. The TCR was taken from a human donor in good health. DNA for the CDR3: TGTGCCACCAGCAGAGATCTCGTCCCAGATACGCAGTATTTT. Protein product: CATSRDLVPDTQYF.